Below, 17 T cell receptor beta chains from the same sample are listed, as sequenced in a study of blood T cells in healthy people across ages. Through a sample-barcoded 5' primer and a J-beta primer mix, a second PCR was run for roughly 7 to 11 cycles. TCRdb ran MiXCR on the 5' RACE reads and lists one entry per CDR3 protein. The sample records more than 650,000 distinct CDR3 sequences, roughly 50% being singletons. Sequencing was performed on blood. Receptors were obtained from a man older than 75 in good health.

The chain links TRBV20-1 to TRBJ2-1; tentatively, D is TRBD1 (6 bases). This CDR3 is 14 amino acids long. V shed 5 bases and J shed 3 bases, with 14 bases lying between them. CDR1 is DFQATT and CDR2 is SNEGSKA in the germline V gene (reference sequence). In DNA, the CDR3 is TGCAGTGCTGCCCGGGACACGGTCTACAATGAGCAGTTCTTC. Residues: CSAARDTVYNEQFF.

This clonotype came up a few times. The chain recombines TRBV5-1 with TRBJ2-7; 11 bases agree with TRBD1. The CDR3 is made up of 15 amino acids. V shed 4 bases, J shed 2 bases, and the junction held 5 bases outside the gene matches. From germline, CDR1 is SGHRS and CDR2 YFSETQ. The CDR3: CASSTPGQGAYEQYF. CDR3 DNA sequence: TGCGCCAGCAGCACGCCGGGACAGGGGGCCTACGAGCAGTACTTC.

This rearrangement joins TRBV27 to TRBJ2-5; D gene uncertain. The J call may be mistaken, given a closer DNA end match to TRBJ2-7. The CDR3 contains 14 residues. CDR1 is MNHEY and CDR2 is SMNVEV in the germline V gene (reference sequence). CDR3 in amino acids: CASAAAGGTYEQYF. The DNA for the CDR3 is TGTGCCAGCGCCGCGGCAGGTGGTACCTACGAGCAGTACTTC.

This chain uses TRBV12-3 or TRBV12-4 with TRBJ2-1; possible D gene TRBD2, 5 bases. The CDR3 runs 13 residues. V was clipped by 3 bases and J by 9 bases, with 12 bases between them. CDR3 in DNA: TGTGCCAGCAGTTTTCTTGCGGGCGGTGAGCAGTTCTTC. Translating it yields CASSFLAGGEQFF.

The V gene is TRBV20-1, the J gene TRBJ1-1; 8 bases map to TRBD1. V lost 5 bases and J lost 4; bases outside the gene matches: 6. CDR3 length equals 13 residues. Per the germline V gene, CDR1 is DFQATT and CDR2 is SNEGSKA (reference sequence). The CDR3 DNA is TGCAGTGCTGAGGACAGGGTGAGCACTGAAGCTTTCTTT. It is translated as CSAEDRVSTEAFF.

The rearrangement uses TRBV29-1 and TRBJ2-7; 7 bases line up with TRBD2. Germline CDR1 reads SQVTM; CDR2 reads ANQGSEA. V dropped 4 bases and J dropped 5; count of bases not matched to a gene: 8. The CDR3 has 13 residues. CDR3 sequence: CSVVGEGLDEQYF. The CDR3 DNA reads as TGCAGCGTTGTGGGGGAGGGTTTAGACGAGCAGTACTTC.

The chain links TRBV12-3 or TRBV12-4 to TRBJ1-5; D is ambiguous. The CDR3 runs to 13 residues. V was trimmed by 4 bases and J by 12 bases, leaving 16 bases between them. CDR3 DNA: TGTGCCAGCAGTTCCTCGACACGACTGGTCCAGCATTTT. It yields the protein CASSSSTRLVQHF.

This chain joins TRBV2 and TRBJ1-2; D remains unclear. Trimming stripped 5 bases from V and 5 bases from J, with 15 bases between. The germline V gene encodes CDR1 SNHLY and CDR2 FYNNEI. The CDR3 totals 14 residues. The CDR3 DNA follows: TGTGCCAGCAGTAGGTCCTCAACGCTTTATGGCTACACCTTC. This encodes CASSRSSTLYGYTF.

CDR3 in amino acids: CASSLIPGGAAGELFF. Written as DNA, the CDR3 is TGTGCCAGCAGCCTCATTCCAGGGGGAGCTGCCGGGGAGCTGTTTTTT. The V and J genes are TRBV5-6 and TRBJ2-2; 7 bases are shared with TRBD1. V shed 4 bases and J 6 bases; nucleotides not matched to a gene: 12. CDR1 and CDR2 from the germline V gene are SGHDT and YYEEEE. This CDR3 region has 16 residues. The complete variable domain, with remaining parts taken from reference TRBV5-6 and TRBJ2-2, reads DAGVTQSPTHLIKTRGQQVTLRCSPKSGHDTVSWYQQALGQGPQFIFQYYEEEERQRGNFPDRFSGHQFPNYSSELNVNALLLGDSALYLCASSLIPGGAAGELFFGEGSRLTVL.

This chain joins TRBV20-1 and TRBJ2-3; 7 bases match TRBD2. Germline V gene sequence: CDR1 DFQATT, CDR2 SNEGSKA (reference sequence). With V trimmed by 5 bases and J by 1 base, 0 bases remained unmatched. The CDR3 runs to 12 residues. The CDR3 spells CSAGGGTDTQYF. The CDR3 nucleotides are TGCAGTGCTGGGGGGGGCACAGATACGCAGTATTTT.

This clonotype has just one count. The CDR3 DNA is TGCAGTGCTAGAGATTGGACTAGCGGTACCTACAATGAGCAGTTCTTC. Protein product: CSARDWTSGTYNEQFF. The J gene is TRBJ2-1, the V gene TRBV20-1; 10 bases match TRBD2. The CDR3 loop spans 16 amino acids. Germline V lookup: CDR1 DFQATT, CDR2 SNEGSKA (reference sequence). Trimming removed 0 bases from V and 2 bases from J; junction bases left unmatched: 4.

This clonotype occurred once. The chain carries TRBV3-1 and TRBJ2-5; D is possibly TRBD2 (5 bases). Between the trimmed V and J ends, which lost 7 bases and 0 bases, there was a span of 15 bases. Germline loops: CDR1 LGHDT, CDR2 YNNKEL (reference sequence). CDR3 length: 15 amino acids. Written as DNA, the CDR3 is TGTGCCAGCACCCGAACCTTGGACTACCAAGAGACCCAGTACTTC. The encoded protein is CASTRTLDYQETQYF.

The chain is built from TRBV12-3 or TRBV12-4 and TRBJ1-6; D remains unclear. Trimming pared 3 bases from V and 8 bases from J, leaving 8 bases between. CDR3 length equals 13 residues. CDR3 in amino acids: CASSLTTDSPLHF. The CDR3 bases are TGTGCCAGCAGTTTGACAACGGATTCACCCCTCCACTTT.

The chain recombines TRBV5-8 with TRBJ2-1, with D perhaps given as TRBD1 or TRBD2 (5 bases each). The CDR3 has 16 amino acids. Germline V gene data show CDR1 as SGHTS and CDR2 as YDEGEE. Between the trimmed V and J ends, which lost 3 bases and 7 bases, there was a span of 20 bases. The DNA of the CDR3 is TGTGCCAGCAGCTGGGGCTTCTTCCGGGGTCGTAATGAGCAGTTCTTC. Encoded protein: CASSWGFFRGRNEQFF.

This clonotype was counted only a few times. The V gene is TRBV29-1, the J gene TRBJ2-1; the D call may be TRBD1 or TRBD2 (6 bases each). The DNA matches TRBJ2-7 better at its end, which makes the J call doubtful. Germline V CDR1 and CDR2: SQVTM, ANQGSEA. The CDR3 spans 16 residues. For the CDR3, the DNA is TGCAGCGTTGGGCGAGGAGGCGGGACATCCTACAATGAGCAGTACTTC. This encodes CSVGRGGGTSYNEQYF.

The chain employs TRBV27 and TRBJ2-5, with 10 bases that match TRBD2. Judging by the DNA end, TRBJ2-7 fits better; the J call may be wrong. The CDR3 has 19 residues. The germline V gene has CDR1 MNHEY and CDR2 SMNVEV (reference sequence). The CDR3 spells CASSFTSRTSGPLQYEQYF. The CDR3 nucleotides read TGTGCCAGCAGTTTTACATCCCGGACTAGCGGTCCCCTTCAATACGAGCAGTACTTC.

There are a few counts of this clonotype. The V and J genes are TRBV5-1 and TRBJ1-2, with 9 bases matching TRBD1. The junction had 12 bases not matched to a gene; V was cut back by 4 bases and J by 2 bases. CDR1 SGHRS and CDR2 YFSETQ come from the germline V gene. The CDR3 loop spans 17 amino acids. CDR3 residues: CASSPAVGTGKNYGYTF. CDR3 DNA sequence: TGCGCCAGCAGCCCGGCCGTCGGGACAGGGAAAAACTATGGCTACACCTTC.